These T cell receptor beta chains were read from a single sample in a study of cytotoxic CD8 clonotypes in ibrutinib-treated CLL. Generated by immunoSEQ multiplex PCR, the TCRdb table keeps only in-frame clones and is missing some. Found here are about 160,000 clones, around 80% of them singletons; the top ten hold about 4.9%. The material sequenced was PBMCs, taken after 24 months of ibrutinib treatment. These receptors all stem from a human donor with chronic lymphocytic leukemia. Both conserved end residues are part of each CDR3. Each record gives: V gene, D gene, clone size, J gene, CDR3 protein, CDR3 DNA. The D gene is left open where the match is weak. Only part of the rows carry a size: once, few, many, or a class if the clone is expanded.

TRBV4-1	.	.	TRBJ2-1	CASSQDSTGLNYNEQFF	TGCGCCAGCAGCCAAGATTCCACGGGATTAAACTACAATGAGCAGTTCTTC
TRBV28	.	.	TRBJ1-2	CASSIGFGYTF	TGTGCCAGCAGTATAGGGTTTGGCTACACCTTC
TRBV28	TRBD2	few	TRBJ2-1	CASSPPGLAGDEQFF	TGTGCCAGCAGTCCACCGGGACTAGCGGGAGACGAGCAGTTCTTC
TRBV28	TRBD2	.	TRBJ2-1	CASSYPPSGASYNEQFF	TGTGCCAGCAGTTACCCGCCTAGCGGGGCCTCCTACAATGAGCAGTTCTTC
TRBV5-1	.	.	TRBJ2-1	CASSLNGDYNEQFF	TGCGCCAGCAGCTTGAACGGGGACTACAATGAGCAGTTCTTC
TRBV5-1	.	.	TRBJ2-6	CASRRDFSGANVLTF	TGCGCCAGCAGAAGGGATTTCTCTGGGGCCAACGTCCTGACTTTC
TRBV6-6	TRBD1	.	TRBJ2-7	CASTPGQGSSYEQYF	TGTGCCAGCACCCCCGGACAGGGGAGTTCCTACGAGCAGTACTTC
TRBV27	.	.	TRBJ1-1	CASSLGPFTEAFF	TGTGCCAGCAGTTTAGGCCCCTTCACTGAAGCTTTCTTT
TRBV6-5	.	.	TRBJ2-1	CASAPGLPTNNEQFF	TGTGCCAGCGCCCCGGGACTTCCGACCAACAATGAGCAGTTCTTC
TRBV11-3	TRBD2	.	TRBJ2-2	CASSLSPLAGGPVTGELFF	TGTGCCAGCAGCTTATCTCCACTAGCGGGAGGGCCCGTCACCGGGGAGCTGTTTTTT